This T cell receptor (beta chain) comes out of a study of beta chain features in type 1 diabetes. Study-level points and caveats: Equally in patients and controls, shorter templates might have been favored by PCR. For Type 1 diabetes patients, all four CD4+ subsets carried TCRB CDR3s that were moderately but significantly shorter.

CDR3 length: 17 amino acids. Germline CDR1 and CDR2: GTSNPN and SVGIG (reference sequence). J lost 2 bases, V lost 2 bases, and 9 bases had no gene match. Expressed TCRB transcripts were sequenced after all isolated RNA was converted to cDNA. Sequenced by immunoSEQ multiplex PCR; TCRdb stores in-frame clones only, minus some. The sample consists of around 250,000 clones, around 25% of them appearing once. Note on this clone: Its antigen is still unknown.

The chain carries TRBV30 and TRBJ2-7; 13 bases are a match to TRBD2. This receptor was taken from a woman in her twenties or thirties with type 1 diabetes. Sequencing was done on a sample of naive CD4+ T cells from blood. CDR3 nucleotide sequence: TGTGCCTGGAGTATAACTAGCGGGAGGGCCACGACCTACGAGCAGTACTTC. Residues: CAWSITSGRATTYEQYF.